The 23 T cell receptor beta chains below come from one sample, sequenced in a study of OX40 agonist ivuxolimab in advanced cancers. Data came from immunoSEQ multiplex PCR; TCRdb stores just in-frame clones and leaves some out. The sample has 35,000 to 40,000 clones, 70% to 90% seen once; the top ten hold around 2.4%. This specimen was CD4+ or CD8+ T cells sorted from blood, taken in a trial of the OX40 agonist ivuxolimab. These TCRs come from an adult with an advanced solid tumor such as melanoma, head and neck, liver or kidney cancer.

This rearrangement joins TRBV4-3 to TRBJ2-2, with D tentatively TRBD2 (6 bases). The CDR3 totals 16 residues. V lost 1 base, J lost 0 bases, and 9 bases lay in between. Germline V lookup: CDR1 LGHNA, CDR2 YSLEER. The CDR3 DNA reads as TGCGCCAGCAGCCAAGGGCGGGGCGCGAACACCGGGGAGCTGTTTTTT. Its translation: CASSQGRGANTGELFF.

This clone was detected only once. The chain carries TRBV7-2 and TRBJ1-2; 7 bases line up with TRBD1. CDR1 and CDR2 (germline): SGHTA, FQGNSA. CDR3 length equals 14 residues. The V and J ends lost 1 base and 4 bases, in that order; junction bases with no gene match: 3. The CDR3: CASSLGQGGYGYTF. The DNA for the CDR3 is TGTGCCAGCAGCTTAGGACAGGGTGGCTATGGCTACACCTTC.

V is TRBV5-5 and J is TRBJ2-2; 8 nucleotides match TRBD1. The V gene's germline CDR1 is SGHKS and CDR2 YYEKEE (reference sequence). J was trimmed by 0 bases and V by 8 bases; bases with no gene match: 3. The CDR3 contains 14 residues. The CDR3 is CASTDRANTGELFF. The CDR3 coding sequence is TGTGCCAGTACGGACAGGGCGAACACCGGGGAGCTGTTTTTT.

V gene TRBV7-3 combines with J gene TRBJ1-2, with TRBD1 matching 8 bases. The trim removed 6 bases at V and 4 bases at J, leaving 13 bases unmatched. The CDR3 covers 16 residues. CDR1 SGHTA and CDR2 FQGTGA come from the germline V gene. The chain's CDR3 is CASREANLQGGYGYTF. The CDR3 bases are TGTGCCAGCAGGGAGGCCAATCTACAGGGGGGCTATGGCTACACCTTC.

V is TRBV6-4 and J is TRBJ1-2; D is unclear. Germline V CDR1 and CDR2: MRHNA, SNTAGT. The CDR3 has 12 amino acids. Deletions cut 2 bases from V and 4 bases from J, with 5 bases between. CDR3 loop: CASSDGLYGYTF. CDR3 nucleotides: TGTGCCAGCAGTGACGGACTCTATGGCTACACCTTC.

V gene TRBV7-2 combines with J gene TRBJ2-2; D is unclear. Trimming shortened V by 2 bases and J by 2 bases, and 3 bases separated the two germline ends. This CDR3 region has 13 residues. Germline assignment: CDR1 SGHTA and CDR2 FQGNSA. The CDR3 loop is CASSLYNTGELFF. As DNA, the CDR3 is TGTGCCAGCAGCTTATACAACACCGGGGAGCTGTTTTTT.

DNA for the CDR3: TGTGCCAGCAGTGACGGGACAGGAAATGAAAAACTGTTTTTT. Its protein product is CASSDGTGNEKLFF. The chain couples TRBV6-1 to TRBJ1-4; 8 nucleotides match TRBD1. CDR1 is MNHNS and CDR2 is SASEGT in the germline V gene. The CDR3 loop spans 14 amino acids. Germline trimming cut 3 bases from V and 5 bases from J; bases unmatched to any gene: 2.

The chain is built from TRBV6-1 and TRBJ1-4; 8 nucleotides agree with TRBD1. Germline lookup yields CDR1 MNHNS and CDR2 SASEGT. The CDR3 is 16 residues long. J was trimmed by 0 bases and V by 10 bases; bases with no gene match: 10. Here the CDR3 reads CATNEGQVTTNEKLFF. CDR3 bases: TGTGCCACCAATGAGGGACAGGTGACAACTAATGAAAAACTGTTTTTT.

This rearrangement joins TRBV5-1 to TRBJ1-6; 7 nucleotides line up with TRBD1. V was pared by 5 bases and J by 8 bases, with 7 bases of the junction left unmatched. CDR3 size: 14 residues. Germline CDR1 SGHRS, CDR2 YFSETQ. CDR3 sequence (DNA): TGCGCCAGCAGTCGAAATACAGGGGATTCACCCCTCCACTTT. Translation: CASSRNTGDSPLHF.

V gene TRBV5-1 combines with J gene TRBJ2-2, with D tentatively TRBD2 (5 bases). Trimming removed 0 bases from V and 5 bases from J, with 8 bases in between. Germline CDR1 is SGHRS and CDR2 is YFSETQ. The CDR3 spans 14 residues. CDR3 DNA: TGCGCCAGCAGCTTGGGGGAGAAAACCGGGGAGCTGTTTTTT. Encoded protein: CASSLGEKTGELFF. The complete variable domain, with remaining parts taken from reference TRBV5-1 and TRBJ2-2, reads KAGVTQTPRYLIKTRGQQVTLSCSPISGHRSVSWYQQTPGQGLQFLFEYFSETQRNKGNFPGRFSGRQFSNSRSEMNVSTLELGDSALYLCASSLGEKTGELFFGEGSRLTVL.

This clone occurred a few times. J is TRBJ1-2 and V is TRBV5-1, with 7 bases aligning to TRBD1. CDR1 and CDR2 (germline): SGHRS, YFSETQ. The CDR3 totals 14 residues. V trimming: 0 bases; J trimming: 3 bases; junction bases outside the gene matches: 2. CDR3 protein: CASSLARGDYGYTF. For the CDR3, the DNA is TGCGCCAGCAGCTTGGCCAGGGGGGACTATGGCTACACCTTC.

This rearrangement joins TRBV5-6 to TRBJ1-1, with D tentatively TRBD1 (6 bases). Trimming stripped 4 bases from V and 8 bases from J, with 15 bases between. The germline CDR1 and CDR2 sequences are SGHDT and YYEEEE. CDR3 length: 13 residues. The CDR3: CASSHVQGGEAFF. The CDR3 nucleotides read TGTGCCAGCAGCCATGTACAGGGAGGGGAAGCTTTCTTT. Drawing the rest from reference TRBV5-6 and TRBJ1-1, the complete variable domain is DAGVTQSPTHLIKTRGQQVTLRCSPKSGHDTVSWYQQALGQGPQFIFQYYEEEERQRGNFPDRFSGHQFPNYSSELNVNALLLGDSALYLCASSHVQGGEAFFGQGTRLTVV.

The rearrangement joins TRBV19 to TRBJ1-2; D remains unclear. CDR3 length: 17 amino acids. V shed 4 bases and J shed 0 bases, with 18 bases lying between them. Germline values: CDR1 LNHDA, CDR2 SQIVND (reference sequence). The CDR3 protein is CASSNSRRSGPNYGYTF. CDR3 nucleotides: TGTGCCAGTAGTAATTCCCGGAGGAGCGGGCCTAACTATGGCTACACCTTC.

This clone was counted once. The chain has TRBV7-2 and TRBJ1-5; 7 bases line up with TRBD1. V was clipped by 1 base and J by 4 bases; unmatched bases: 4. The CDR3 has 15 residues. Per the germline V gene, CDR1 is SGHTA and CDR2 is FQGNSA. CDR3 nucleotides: TGTGCCAGCAGCTTAGGTGGGACAGCGAATCAGCCCCAGCATTTT. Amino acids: CASSLGGTANQPQHF.

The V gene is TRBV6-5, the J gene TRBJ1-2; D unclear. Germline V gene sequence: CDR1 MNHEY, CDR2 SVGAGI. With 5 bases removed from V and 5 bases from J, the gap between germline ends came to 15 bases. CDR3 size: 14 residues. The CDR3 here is CASSQPGAKYGYTF. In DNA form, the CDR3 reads TGTGCCAGCAGTCAACCGGGAGCCAAATATGGCTACACCTTC.

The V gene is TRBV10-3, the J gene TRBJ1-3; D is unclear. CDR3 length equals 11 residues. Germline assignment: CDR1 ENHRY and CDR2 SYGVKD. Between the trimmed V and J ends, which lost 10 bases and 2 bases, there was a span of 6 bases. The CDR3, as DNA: TGTGCCACCCACGCTGGAAACACCATATATTTT. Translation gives CATHAGNTIYF.

The CDR3 is CASSLSPGSSYEQYF. CDR3 DNA sequence: TGTGCCAGCAGCTTAAGTCCGGGAAGCTCCTACGAGCAGTACTTC. The chain carries TRBV11-2 and TRBJ2-7; D is possibly TRBD2 (5 bases). CDR1 SGHAT and CDR2 FQNNGV come from the germline V gene. The CDR3 is 15 amino acids. V was shortened by 2 bases and J by 0 bases, with 11 bases between the two germline ends.

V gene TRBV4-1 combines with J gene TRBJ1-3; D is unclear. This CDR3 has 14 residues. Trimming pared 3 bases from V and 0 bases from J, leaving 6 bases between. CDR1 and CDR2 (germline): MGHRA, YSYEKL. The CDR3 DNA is TGCGCCAGCAGCCATGGGTCCTCTGGAAACACCATATATTTT. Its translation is CASSHGSSGNTIYF.

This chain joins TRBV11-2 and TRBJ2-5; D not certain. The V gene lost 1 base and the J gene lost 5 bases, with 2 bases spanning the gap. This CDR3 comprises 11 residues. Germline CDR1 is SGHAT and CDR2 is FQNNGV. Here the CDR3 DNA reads TGTGCCAGCAGCTTAGGGGAGACCCAGTACTTC. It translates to CASSLGETQYF.

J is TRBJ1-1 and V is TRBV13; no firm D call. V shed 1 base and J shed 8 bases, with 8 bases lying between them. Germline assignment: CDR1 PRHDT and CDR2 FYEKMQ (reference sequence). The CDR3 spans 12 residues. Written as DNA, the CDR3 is TGTGCCAGCAGCTTAGCCCCTGGGGAAGCTTTCTTT. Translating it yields CASSLAPGEAFF.

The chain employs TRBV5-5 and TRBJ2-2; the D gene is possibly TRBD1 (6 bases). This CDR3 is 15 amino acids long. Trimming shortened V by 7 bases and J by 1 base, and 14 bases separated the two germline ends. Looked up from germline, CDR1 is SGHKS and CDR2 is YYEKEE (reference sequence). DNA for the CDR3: TGTGCCAGCGATCTCGAAGGGGGGAACACCGGGGAGCTGTTTTTT. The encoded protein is CASDLEGGNTGELFF.

This chain's CDR3 is CASSVGLQAYEQYF. The DNA for the CDR3 is TGTGCCAGCAGCGTAGGGTTACAAGCGTACGAGCAGTACTTC. The chain joins TRBV9 to TRBJ2-7; no clear D. The CDR3 loop spans 14 amino acids. Germline CDR1 and CDR2: SGDLS and YYNGEE. The V gene lost 0 bases and the J gene lost 4 bases, with 11 bases spanning the gap. Based on the CDR3 plus reference TRBV9 and TRBJ2-7, the full variable domain is DSGVTQTPKHLITATGQRVTLRCSPRSGDLSVYWYQQSLDQGLQFLIQYYNGEERAKGNILERFSAQQFPDLHSELNLSSLELGDSALYFCASSVGLQAYEQYFGPGTRLTVT.

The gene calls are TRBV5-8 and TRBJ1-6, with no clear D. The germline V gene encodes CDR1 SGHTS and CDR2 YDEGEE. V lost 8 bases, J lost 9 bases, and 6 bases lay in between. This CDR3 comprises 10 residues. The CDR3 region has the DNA TGTGCCAGGCCCCGTTCACCCCTCCACTTT. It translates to CARPRSPLHF.